What follows are 30 T cell receptor beta chains derived from one specimen sequenced in a study of OX40 agonist ivuxolimab in advanced cancers. Receptor libraries were prepared by the immunoSEQ multiplex PCR assay. TCRdb stores this immuneACCESS table with in-frame sequences only. Part of the clones is absent; in the studies checked, under half of the shortfall reflects unresolved V genes, and no reason is known for the rest. A total of 8,000 to 9,500 clones appear in this sample, nearly 90% of them only once. In total, the top ten clones hold approximately 4.8% of the sample. Sample: CD4+ or CD8+ T cells sorted from blood, taken in a trial of the OX40 agonist ivuxolimab. The source is an adult with an advanced solid tumor such as melanoma, head and neck, liver or kidney cancer.

The V and J genes are TRBV6-6 and TRBJ2-1; unclear D gene. Germline CDR1 MNHNY, CDR2 SVGAGI (reference sequence). V was pared by 4 bases and J by 6 bases, with 10 bases between. The length of the CDR3 is 13 residues. CDR3 sequence reads: CASSLRVLNEQFF. CDR3 nucleotides: TGTGCCAGCAGTTTAAGGGTCCTCAATGAGCAGTTCTTC.

The chain couples TRBV14 to TRBJ1-5; a weak D match, TRBD1 (5 bases). Germline CDR1 and CDR2: SGHDN and FVKESK. CDR3 size: 16 residues. V was shortened by 5 bases and J by 3 bases, with 17 bases between the two germline ends. CDR3: CASSVRVCVINQPQHF. CDR3 in DNA: TGTGCCAGCAGCGTCAGGGTTTGTGTGATCAATCAGCCCCAGCATTTT.

This chain connects TRBV7-8 to TRBJ2-3, with D unclear. V shed 1 base and J shed 4 bases, with 12 bases lying between them. Germline V gives CDR1 SGHVS, CDR2 FQNEAQ. The CDR3 is 15 amino acids. CDR3 DNA: TGTGCCAGCAGCTTAGTCGTACCTACGGCAGATACGCAGTATTTT. Translation: CASSLVVPTADTQYF.

The chain uses TRBV5-6 and TRBJ1-4; no reliable D call. Germline values: CDR1 SGHDT, CDR2 YYEEEE. This CDR3 is 16 amino acids long. The ends were cut back, 0 bases at V and 5 bases at J, with 14 bases in the middle. The CDR3: CASSLAARTVNEKLFF. The CDR3 region has the DNA TGTGCCAGCAGCTTGGCTGCGAGGACGGTGAATGAAAAACTGTTTTTT.

The chain employs TRBV5-1 and TRBJ2-7; 7 bases align to TRBD2. V gave up 4 bases and J gave up 9 bases; unmatched junction bases: 10. Germline CDR1 and CDR2: SGHRS and YFSETQ. The CDR3 length is 13 residues. CDR3 in DNA: TGCGCCAGCAGCGGGGGGGACGGCCAGAGGCAGTACGTC. This encodes CASSGGDGQRQYV.

The chain couples TRBV27 to TRBJ2-2, with 7 bases matching TRBD1. The CDR3 totals 15 residues. From germline, CDR1 is MNHEY and CDR2 SMNVEV (reference sequence). V shed 8 bases, J shed 4 bases, and the junction held 10 bases outside the gene matches. CDR3: CASAWGTAPTGELFF. CDR3 nucleotides: TGTGCCAGCGCTTGGGGGACAGCGCCCACCGGGGAGCTGTTTTTT.

This clone was counted a single time. The V gene is TRBV5-1, the J gene TRBJ2-3, with D tentatively TRBD1 (5 bases). V lost 1 base to trimming and J lost 5 bases, with 14 bases between them. This CDR3 has 15 amino acids. The germline gives CDR1 SGHRS, CDR2 YFSETQ. This chain's CDR3 is CASSLQPQRGDTQYF. CDR3 nucleotide sequence: TGCGCCAGCAGCTTGCAACCTCAAAGGGGAGATACGCAGTATTTT. Drawing the rest from reference TRBV5-1 and TRBJ2-3, the complete variable domain is KAGVTQTPRYLIKTRGQQVTLSCSPISGHRSVSWYQQTPGQGLQFLFEYFSETQRNKGNFPGRFSGRQFSNSRSEMNVSTLELGDSALYLCASSLQPQRGDTQYFGPGTRLTVL.

This clone was seen only once. V is TRBV5-1 and J is TRBJ2-1, with 7 bases aligning to TRBD2. Germline-derived CDR1 and CDR2 are SGHRS and YFSETQ. V trimming: 5 bases; J trimming: 2 bases; junction bases outside the gene matches: 7. The CDR3 is made up of 15 amino acids. The CDR3, as DNA: TGCGCCAGCAGAGTCTCTAGCGGTCCCTACAATGAGCAGTTCTTC. Protein product: CASRVSSGPYNEQFF.

This chain links TRBV27 with TRBJ1-2; D gene unclear. The CDR3 totals 14 residues. The germline gives CDR1 MNHEY, CDR2 SMNVEV (reference sequence). With 3 bases removed from V and 6 bases from J, the gap between germline ends came to 14 bases. The CDR3 is CASSFLGGLNGYTF. The CDR3 DNA is TGTGCCAGCAGTTTTTTAGGAGGGCTGAATGGCTACACCTTC.

V is TRBV5-1 and J is TRBJ2-2; 8 bases are a match to TRBD2. The CDR3 consists of 16 residues. The trim removed 0 bases at V and 1 base at J, leaving 2 bases unmatched. Germline V CDR1 and CDR2: SGHRS, YFSETQ. The CDR3: CASSLVLAENTGELFF. The CDR3 DNA reads as TGCGCCAGCAGCTTGGTACTAGCGGAGAACACCGGGGAGCTGTTTTTT.

V and J are TRBV2 and TRBJ2-3; perhaps TRBD2 as D (6 bases). The CDR3 extends over 14 amino acids. The ends were cut back, 7 bases at V and 4 bases at J, with 15 bases in the middle. Looked up from germline, CDR1 is SNHLY and CDR2 is FYNNEI. The CDR3 DNA reads TGTGCCAGCAACGGGGGTGGGGACGCAGATACGCAGTATTTT. Its translation: CASNGGGDADTQYF. Combining the CDR3 with reference TRBV2 and TRBJ2-3 gives the whole variable domain EPEVTQTPSHQVTQMGQEVILRCVPISNHLYFYWYRQILGQKVEFLVSFYNNEISEKSEIFDDQFSVERPDGSNFTLKIRSTKLEDSAMYFCASNGGGDADTQYFGPGTRLTVL.

The rearrangement links TRBV20-1 to TRBJ1-1, with 7 bases fitting TRBD1. CDR3 length equals 9 residues. Germline V gives CDR1 DFQATT, CDR2 SNEGSKA (reference sequence). V lost 3 bases, J lost 11 bases, and 0 bases stayed unmatched. CDR3 DNA sequence: TGCAGTGCTAGGACAGGGGCTTTCTTT. As protein: CSARTGAFF.

V gene TRBV5-1 combines with J gene TRBJ2-3; 10 bases are a match to TRBD2. The junction had 10 bases not matched to a gene; V was cut back by 6 bases and J by 3 bases. The CDR3 runs 16 residues. Germline lookup yields CDR1 SGHRS and CDR2 YFSETQ. The CDR3 DNA is TGCGCCAGCATGGGCCAACTAGCGGGATGGACAGATACGCAGTATTTT. Protein product: CASMGQLAGWTDTQYF.

J is TRBJ2-1 and V is TRBV4-1; 8 nucleotides match TRBD2. CDR1 is MGHRA, CDR2 YSYEKL, per germline. V dropped 1 base and J dropped 6; count of bases not matched to a gene: 5. The CDR3 is made up of 15 amino acids. DNA for the CDR3: TGCGCCAGCAGCCAAGTGCCGGGAGGGCCCAATGAGCAGTTCTTC. Protein sequence: CASSQVPGGPNEQFF.

The V and J genes are TRBV5-1 and TRBJ1-1; D uncertain. Germline loops: CDR1 SGHRS, CDR2 YFSETQ. The CDR3 length is 14 residues. V lost 8 bases and J lost 4, with 18 bases in between. The CDR3 loop reads CASTTGPPSTEAFF. CDR3 bases: TGCGCCAGTACTACCGGACCGCCGAGCACTGAAGCTTTCTTT. The full variable domain, with the rest looked up from reference TRBV5-1 and TRBJ1-1, is KAGVTQTPRYLIKTRGQQVTLSCSPISGHRSVSWYQQTPGQGLQFLFEYFSETQRNKGNFPGRFSGRQFSNSRSEMNVSTLELGDSALYLCASTTGPPSTEAFFGQGTRLTVV.

The V gene is TRBV29-1, the J gene TRBJ1-1, with D unclear. CDR3 length equals 13 residues. CDR1 and CDR2 from the germline V gene are SQVTM and ANQGSEA. V shed 0 bases and J shed 1 base, with 6 bases lying between them. The CDR3 nucleotides are TGCAGCGTTGAAGATCGGGAGAACACTGAAGCTTTCTTT. Protein sequence: CSVEDRENTEAFF.

The chain joins TRBV11-2 to TRBJ1-1; 8 bases are a match to TRBD1. V shed 1 base and J 5 bases; nucleotides not matched to a gene: 12. The CDR3 covers 17 residues. Germline loops: CDR1 SGHAT, CDR2 FQNNGV. The chain's CDR3 is CASSLVGTGFVETEAFF. CDR3 bases: TGTGCCAGCAGCTTAGTTGGGACAGGCTTTGTCGAAACTGAAGCTTTCTTT. Based on the CDR3 plus reference TRBV11-2 and TRBJ1-1, the full variable domain is EAGVAQSPRYKIIEKRQSVAFWCNPISGHATLYWYQQILGQGPKLLIQFQNNGVVDDSQLPKDRFSAERLKGVDSTLKIQPAKLEDSAVYLCASSLVGTGFVETEAFFGQGTRLTVV.

The chain has TRBV15 and TRBJ1-2; no firm D call. Looked up from germline, CDR1 is LNHNV and CDR2 is YYDKDF (reference sequence). V lost 2 bases to trimming and J lost 5 bases, with 15 bases between them. The CDR3 has 15 residues. In DNA form, the CDR3 reads TGTGCCACCAGCAGACGAAATCCTGGGTTTTATGGCTACACCTTC. The encoded protein is CATSRRNPGFYGYTF.

This sequence joins TRBV7-9 and TRBJ1-2, with D maybe TRBD1 (6 bases). Germline assignment: CDR1 SEHNR and CDR2 FQNEAQ (reference sequence). This CDR3 has 13 amino acids. The V and J ends lost 5 bases and 4 bases respectively, with 11 bases between them. CDR3 in DNA: TGTGCCAGCAGCGGGCGGACAGCCTATGGCTACACCTTC. Its protein product is CASSGRTAYGYTF.

The chain carries TRBV19 and TRBJ2-1; the D gene is possibly TRBD2 (5 bases). Trimming cost V 9 bases and J 4 bases, with 16 bases left between them. The germline V gene has CDR1 LNHDA and CDR2 SQIVND (reference sequence). This CDR3 contains 14 residues. The CDR3 DNA follows: TGTGCCAGCAACGAGCGGTCTGAGTACAATGAGCAGTTCTTC. This translates into CASNERSEYNEQFF.

The chain uses TRBV14 and TRBJ2-5, with D possibly TRBD2 on 6 matching bases. Trimming removed 4 bases at V and 5 bases at J, with 14 bases between. The CDR3 sequence is 14 residues long. The germline V gene has CDR1 SGHDN and CDR2 FVKESK. CDR3 loop: CASSRAGGVETQYF. CDR3 DNA sequence: TGTGCCAGCAGCCGAGCGGGCGGCGTGGAGACCCAGTACTTC.

The rearrangement joins TRBV19 to TRBJ2-6, with D perhaps matching TRBD1 (5 bases). The germline gives CDR1 LNHDA, CDR2 SQIVND (reference sequence). The CDR3 has 16 amino acids. Trimming removed 3 bases from V and 0 bases from J, with 9 bases in between. The CDR3 region has the DNA TGTGCCAGTAGTATTGCAGGGCACTCTGGGGCCAACGTCCTGACTTTC. Translating it yields CASSIAGHSGANVLTF.

This sequence joins TRBV18 and TRBJ2-3; 10 nucleotides match TRBD1. CDR3 size: 16 residues. The V segment lost 5 bases and the J segment 4 bases; nucleotides outside the gene matches: 9. The V gene's germline CDR1 is KGHSH and CDR2 LQKENI. CDR3 sequence reads: CASSYTGTGASDTQYF. CDR3 coding DNA: TGTGCCAGCTCATACACCGGGACAGGGGCTTCAGATACGCAGTATTTT.

Of note for this clone: The same CDR3 is also encoded by other DNA sequences in this sample. The rearrangement links TRBV30 to TRBJ2-1; 11 bases are a match to TRBD2. This CDR3 has 16 residues. V was clipped by 8 bases and J by 10 bases; unmatched bases: 19. Germline V gene sequence: CDR1 GTSNPN, CDR2 SVGIG (reference sequence). CDR3 coding DNA: TGTGCCAGAACCTCAGGGGCTAGCGGGAGGTGGGAGGAGCAGTTCTTC. As protein: CARTSGASGRWEEQFF.

V gene TRBV10-3 combines with J gene TRBJ1-3; D might be TRBD1 (6 bases). The V gene lost 11 bases and the J gene lost 3 bases, with 14 bases spanning the gap. CDR1 and CDR2 from the germline V gene are ENHRY and SYGVKD. The CDR3 extends over 13 amino acids. CDR3 DNA sequence: TGTGCCGTAACGGGACAATATGGAAACACCATATATTTT. Translation: CAVTGQYGNTIYF.

This clone turned up a few times. The chain carries TRBV10-3 and TRBJ1-5, with 8 bases fitting TRBD1. With 2 bases clipped from V and 0 bases from J, the junction kept 0 bases outside the gene matches. The length of the CDR3 is 15 residues. Germline V CDR1 and CDR2: ENHRY, SYGVKD. The CDR3 sequence is CAISEGQGSNQPQHF. The CDR3 DNA follows: TGTGCCATCAGTGAGGGACAGGGTAGCAATCAGCCCCAGCATTTT.

The chain links TRBV2 to TRBJ1-2; 7 nucleotides line up with TRBD1. CDR3 size: 14 residues. Unmatched junction bases numbered 4, after V lost 6 bases and J lost 0 bases. Germline V lookup: CDR1 SNHLY, CDR2 FYNNEI. For the CDR3, the DNA is TGTGCCAGCAGCGGGACAGAAACTAACTATGGCTACACCTTC. Translation: CASSGTETNYGYTF. Drawing the rest from reference TRBV2 and TRBJ1-2, the complete variable domain is EPEVTQTPSHQVTQMGQEVILRCVPISNHLYFYWYRQILGQKVEFLVSFYNNEISEKSEIFDDQFSVERPDGSNFTLKIRSTKLEDSAMYFCASSGTETNYGYTFGSGTRLTVV.

The genes are TRBV27 and TRBJ2-7; 9 bases are shared with TRBD2. With 6 bases clipped from V and 3 bases from J, the junction kept 9 bases outside the gene matches. Germline V gene lookup returns CDR1 MNHEY and CDR2 SMNVEV (reference sequence). The CDR3 consists of 15 residues. The CDR3 DNA reads as TGTGCCAGCAGCCATGGTCTGCGGGAGGGCTACGAGCAGTACTTC. It codes for CASSHGLREGYEQYF.

The chain is built from TRBV2 and TRBJ2-3; 8 nucleotides match TRBD2. Germline trimming cut 7 bases from V and 4 bases from J; bases unmatched to any gene: 10. The CDR3 loop spans 15 amino acids. Germline V gives CDR1 SNHLY, CDR2 FYNNEI. The CDR3 nucleotides read TGTGCCAGCATAACTGTACTAGCGGAATCAGATACGCAGTATTTT. Translating gives CASITVLAESDTQYF.

This sequence joins TRBV7-3 and TRBJ1-2; 7 bases are a match to TRBD1. CDR1 SGHTA and CDR2 FQGTGA come from the germline V gene. CDR3 length equals 15 residues. Trimming cost V 5 bases and J 10 bases; bases outside gene matches: 16. The CDR3 is CASSNRGAYEKNYTF. CDR3 DNA sequence: TGTGCCAGCAGCAACAGGGGAGCGTATGAAAAGAACTACACCTTC.